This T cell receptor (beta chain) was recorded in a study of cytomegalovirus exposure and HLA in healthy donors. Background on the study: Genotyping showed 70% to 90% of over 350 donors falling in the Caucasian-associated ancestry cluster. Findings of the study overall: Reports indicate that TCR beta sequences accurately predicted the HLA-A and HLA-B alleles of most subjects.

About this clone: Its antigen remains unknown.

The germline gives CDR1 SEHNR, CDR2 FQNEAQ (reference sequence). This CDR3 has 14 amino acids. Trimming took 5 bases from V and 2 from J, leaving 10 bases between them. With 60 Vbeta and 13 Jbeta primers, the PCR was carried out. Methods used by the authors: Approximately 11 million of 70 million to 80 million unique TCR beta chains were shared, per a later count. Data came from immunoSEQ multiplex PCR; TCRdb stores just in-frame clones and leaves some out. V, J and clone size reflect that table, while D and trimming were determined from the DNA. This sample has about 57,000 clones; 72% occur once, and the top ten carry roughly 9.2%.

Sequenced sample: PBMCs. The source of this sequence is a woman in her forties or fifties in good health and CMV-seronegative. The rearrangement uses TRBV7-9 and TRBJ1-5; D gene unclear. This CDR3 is CASSPTEGNQPQHF. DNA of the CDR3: TGTGCCAGCAGCCCGACGGAGGGCAATCAGCCCCAGCATTTT. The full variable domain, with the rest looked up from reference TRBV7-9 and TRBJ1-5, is DTGVSQNPRHKITKRGQNVTFRCDPISEHNRLYWYRQTLGQGPEFLTYFQNEAQLEKSRLLSDRFSAERPKGSFSTLEIQRTEQGDSAMYLCASSPTEGNQPQHFGDGTRLSIL.